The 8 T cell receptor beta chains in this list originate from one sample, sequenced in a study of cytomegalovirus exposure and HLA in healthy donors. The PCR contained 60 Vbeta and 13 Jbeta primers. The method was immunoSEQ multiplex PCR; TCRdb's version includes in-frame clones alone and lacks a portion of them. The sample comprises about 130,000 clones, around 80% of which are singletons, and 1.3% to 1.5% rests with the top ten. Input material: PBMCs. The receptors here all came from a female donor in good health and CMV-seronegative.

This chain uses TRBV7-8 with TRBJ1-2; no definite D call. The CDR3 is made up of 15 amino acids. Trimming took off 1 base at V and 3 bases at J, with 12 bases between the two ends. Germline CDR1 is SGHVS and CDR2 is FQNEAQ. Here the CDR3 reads CASSLGGGWDYGYTF. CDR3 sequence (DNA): TGTGCCAGCAGCTTAGGAGGAGGGTGGGACTATGGCTACACCTTC.

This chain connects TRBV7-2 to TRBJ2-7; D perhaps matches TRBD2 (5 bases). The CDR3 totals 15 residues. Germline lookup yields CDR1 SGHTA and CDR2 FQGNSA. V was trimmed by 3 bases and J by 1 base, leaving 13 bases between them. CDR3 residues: CASSFLSGGSYEQYF. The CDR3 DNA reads TGTGCCAGCAGCTTCTTGTCGGGCGGGTCCTACGAGCAGTACTTC. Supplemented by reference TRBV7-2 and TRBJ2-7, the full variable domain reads GAGVSQSPSNKVTEKGKDVELRCDPISGHTALYWYRQSLGQGLEFLIYFQGNSAPDKSGLPSDRFSAERTGGSVSTLTIQRTQQEDSAVYLCASSFLSGGSYEQYFGPGTRLTVT.

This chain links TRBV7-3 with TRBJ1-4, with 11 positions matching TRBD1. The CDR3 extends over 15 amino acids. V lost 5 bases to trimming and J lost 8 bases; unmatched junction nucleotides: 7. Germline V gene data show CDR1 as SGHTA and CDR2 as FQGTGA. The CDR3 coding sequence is TGTGCCAGCAGCCCAGGACAGGGGGCCGGAGAAAAACTGTTTTTT. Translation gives CASSPGQGAGEKLFF.

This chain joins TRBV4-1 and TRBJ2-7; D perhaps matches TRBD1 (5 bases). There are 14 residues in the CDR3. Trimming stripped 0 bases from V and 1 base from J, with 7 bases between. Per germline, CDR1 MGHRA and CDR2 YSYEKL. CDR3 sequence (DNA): TGCGCCAGCAGCCAAGACAGGGCGTCCTACGAGCAGTACTTC. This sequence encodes CASSQDRASYEQYF.

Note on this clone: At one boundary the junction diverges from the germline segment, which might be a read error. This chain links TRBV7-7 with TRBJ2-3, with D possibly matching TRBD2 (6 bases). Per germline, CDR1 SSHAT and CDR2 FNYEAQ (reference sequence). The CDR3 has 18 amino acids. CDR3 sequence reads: CASSLARSGWSSTDTQYF. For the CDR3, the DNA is TGTGCTAGCAGCTTAGCGAGGAGCGGGTGGTCTAGCACAGATACGCAGTATTTT. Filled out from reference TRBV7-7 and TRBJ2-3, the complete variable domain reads GAGVSQSPRYKVTKRGQDVTLRCDPISSHATLYWYQQALGQGPEFLTYFNYEAQPDKSGLPSDRFSAERPEGSISTLTIQRTEQRDSAMYRCASSLARSGWSSTDTQYFGPGTRLTVL.

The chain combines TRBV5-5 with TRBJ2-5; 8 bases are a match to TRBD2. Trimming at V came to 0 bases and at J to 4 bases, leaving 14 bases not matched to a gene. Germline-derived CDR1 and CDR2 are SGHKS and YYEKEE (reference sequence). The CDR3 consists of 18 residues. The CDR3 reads CASSLAYGAGGLGETQYF. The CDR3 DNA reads TGTGCCAGCAGCTTGGCCTATGGGGCCGGGGGACTAGGAGAGACCCAGTACTTC. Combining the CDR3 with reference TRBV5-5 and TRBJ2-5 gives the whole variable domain DAGVTQSPTHLIKTRGQQVTLRCSPISGHKSVSWYQQVLGQGPQFIFQYYEKEERGRGNFPDRFSARQFPNYSSELNVNALLLGDSALYLCASSLAYGAGGLGETQYFGPGTRLLVL.

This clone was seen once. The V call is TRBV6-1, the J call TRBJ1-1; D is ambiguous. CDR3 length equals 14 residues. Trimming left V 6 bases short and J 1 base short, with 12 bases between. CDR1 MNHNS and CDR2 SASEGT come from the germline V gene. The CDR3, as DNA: TGTGCCAGCAGAGACCAAAGAGGGAACACTGAAGCTTTCTTT. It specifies CASRDQRGNTEAFF.

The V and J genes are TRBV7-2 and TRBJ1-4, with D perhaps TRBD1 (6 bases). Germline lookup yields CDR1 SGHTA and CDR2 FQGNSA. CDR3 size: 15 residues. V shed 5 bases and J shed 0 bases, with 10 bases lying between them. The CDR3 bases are TGTGCCAGCAGCCCCCGGACAGCAACTAATGAAAAACTGTTTTTT. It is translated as CASSPRTATNEKLFF.